These 5 T cell receptor beta chains came from one sample sequenced in a study of blood T cell repertoires in COVID-19. TCRdb's copy holds only in-frame clones and misses some; the assay was immunoSEQ multiplex PCR. The sample consists of about 350,000 clones, about 90% of them appearing once. Sequenced input: PBMCs or T cells enriched from blood (not recorded which). All receptors derive from a woman aged 30 to 39 who had recovered from COVID-19.

This clone has only one observation. The chain is built from TRBV11-2 and TRBJ2-7; D call uncertain. V was shortened by 0 bases and J by 0 bases, with 9 bases between the two germline ends. The CDR3 length is 15 residues. Germline V gene sequence: CDR1 SGHAT, CDR2 FQNNGV. The CDR3 DNA sequence: TGTGCCAGCAGCTTAGATCTCGCGGTCTCCTACGAGCAGTACTTC. This translates into CASSLDLAVSYEQYF.

The V call is TRBV19, the J call TRBJ1-1; TRBD1 is a possible D gene (6 bases). Trimming removed 7 bases at V and 1 base at J, with 19 bases between. The CDR3 is made up of 16 amino acids. Germline V CDR1 and CDR2: LNHDA, SQIVND (reference sequence). CDR3 coding DNA: TGTGCCAGTAAGACGGGAGGGCAGGGGTGGAACACTGAAGCTTTCTTT. Its translation: CASKTGGQGWNTEAFF.

The genes are TRBV6-2 or TRBV6-3 and TRBJ2-1; 9 nucleotides align to TRBD2. The V segment lost 5 bases and the J segment 9 bases; nucleotides outside the gene matches: 14. The CDR3 is 16 amino acids. The germline V gene has CDR1 MNHEY and CDR2 SVGEGT. As DNA, the CDR3 is TGTGCCAGCAGTCGAAAGCGGGGGGCCCTGCTAGGTGAGCAGTTCTTC. The encoded protein is CASSRKRGALLGEQFF.

J is TRBJ2-5 and V is TRBV4-1; D uncertain. The CDR3 contains 15 residues. V shed 0 bases and J shed 2 bases, with 10 bases lying between them. CDR1 is MGHRA and CDR2 is YSYEKL in the germline V gene. Here the CDR3 DNA reads TGCGCCAGCAGCCAAGATAAATGGCAGCAAGAGACCCAGTACTTC. This gives the protein CASSQDKWQQETQYF.

The chain carries TRBV6-5 and TRBJ1-1; 9 bases are a match to TRBD1. J gave up 3 bases and V 4 bases, and 6 bases lay outside the gene matches. CDR3 length: 15 residues. Germline-derived CDR1 and CDR2 are MNHEY and SVGAGI. The CDR3 DNA sequence: TGTGCCAGCAGTTCGACAGGGGGACGCGACACTGAAGCTTTCTTT. This sequence encodes CASSSTGGRDTEAFF.